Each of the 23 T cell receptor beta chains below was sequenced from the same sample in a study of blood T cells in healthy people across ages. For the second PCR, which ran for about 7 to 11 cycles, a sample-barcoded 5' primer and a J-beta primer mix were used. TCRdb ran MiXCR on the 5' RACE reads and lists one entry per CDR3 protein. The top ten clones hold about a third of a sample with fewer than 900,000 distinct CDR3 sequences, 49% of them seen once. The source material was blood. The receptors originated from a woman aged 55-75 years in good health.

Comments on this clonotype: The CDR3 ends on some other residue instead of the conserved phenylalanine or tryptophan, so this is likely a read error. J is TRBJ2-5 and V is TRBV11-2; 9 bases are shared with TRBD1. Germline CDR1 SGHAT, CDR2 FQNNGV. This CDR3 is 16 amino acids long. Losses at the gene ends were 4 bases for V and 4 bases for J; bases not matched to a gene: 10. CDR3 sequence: CASSSGTGLVRETQYS. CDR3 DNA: TGTGCCAGCAGCTCCGGGACAGGGTTGGTAAGAGAGACCCAGTACTCC.

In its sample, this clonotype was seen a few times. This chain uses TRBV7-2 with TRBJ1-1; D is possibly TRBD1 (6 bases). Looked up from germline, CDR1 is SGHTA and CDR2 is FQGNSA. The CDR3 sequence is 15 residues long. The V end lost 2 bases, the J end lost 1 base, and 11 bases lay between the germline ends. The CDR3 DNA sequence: TGTGCCAGCAGCTTACAGGGGACCACGAACACTGAAGCTTTCTTT. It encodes CASSLQGTTNTEAFF.

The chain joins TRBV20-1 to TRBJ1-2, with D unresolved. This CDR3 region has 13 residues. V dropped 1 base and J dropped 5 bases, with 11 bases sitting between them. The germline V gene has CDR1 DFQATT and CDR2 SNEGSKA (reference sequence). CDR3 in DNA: TGCAGTGCTAGAGGGCCAGTCATTTATGGCTACACCTTC. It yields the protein CSARGPVIYGYTF.

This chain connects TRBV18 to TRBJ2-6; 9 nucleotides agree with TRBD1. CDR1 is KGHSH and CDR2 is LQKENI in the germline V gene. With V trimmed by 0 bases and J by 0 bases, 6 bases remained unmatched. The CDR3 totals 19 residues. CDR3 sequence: CASSPPTETGGSGANVLTF. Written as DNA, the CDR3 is TGTGCCAGCTCACCACCAACCGAGACAGGGGGCTCTGGGGCCAACGTCCTGACTTTC.

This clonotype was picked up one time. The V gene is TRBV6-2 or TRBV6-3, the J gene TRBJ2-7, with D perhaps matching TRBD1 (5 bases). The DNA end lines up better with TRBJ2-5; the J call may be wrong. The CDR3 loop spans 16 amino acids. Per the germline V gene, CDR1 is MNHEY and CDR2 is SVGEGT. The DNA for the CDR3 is TGTGCCAGCAGACAGAGACAGACCCGAACGAAAGAGACCCAGTACTTC. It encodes CASRQRQTRTKETQYF.

The CDR3 bases are TGCGCCAGCAGCCAAGAGACTACCCTGGGTGAGCAGTTCTTC. Protein sequence: CASSQETTLGEQFF. The chain uses TRBV4-3 and TRBJ2-1; TRBD2 might be the D (5 bases). The CDR3 loop spans 14 amino acids. Germline values: CDR1 LGHNA, CDR2 YSLEER. V shed 0 bases and J shed 9 bases, with 12 bases lying between them.

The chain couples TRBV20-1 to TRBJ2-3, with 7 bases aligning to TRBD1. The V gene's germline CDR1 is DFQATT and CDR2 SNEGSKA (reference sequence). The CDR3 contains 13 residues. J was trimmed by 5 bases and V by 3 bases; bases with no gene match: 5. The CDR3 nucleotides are TGCAGTGCTAGTGGGCAGGGGGTAGATACGCAGTATTTT. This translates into CSASGQGVDTQYF.

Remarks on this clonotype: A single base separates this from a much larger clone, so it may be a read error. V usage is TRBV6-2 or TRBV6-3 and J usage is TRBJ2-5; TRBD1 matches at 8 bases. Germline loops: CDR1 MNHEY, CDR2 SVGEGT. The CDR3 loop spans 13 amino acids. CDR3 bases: TGTGCCTGCAGTTCCGGGACAGGCAGGGAGCAGTACTTC. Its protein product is CACSSGTGREQYF.

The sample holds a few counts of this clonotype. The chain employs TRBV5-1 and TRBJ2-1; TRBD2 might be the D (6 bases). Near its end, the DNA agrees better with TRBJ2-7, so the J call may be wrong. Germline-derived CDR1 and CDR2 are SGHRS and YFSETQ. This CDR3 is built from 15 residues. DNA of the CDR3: TGCGCCAGCAGCTTCGCGGGGAGCTCCTACAATGAGCAGTACTTC. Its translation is CASSFAGSSYNEQYF.

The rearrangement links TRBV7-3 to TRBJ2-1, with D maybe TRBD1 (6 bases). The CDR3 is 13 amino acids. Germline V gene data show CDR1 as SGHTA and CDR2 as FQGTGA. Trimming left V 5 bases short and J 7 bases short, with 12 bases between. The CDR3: CASSRGTLNEQFF. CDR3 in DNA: TGTGCCAGCAGCAGGGGGACCCTTAATGAGCAGTTCTTC.

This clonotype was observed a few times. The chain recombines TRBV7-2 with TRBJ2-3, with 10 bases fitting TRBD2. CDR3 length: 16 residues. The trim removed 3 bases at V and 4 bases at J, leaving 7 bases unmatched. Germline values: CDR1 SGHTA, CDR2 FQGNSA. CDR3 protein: CASSFLAGGPPDTQYF. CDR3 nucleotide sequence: TGTGCCAGCAGCTTCTTAGCGGGAGGCCCTCCAGATACGCAGTATTTT. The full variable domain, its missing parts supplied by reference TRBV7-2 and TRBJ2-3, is GAGVSQSPSNKVTEKGKDVELRCDPISGHTALYWYRQSLGQGLEFLIYFQGNSAPDKSGLPSDRFSAERTGGSVSTLTIQRTQQEDSAVYLCASSFLAGGPPDTQYFGPGTRLTVL.

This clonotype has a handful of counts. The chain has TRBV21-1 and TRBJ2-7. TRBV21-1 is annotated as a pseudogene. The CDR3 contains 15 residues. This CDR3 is CASKPYRGSLREQYF. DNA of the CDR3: TGTGCCAGCAAGCCGTATAGGGGGAGCCTCCGCGAGCAGTACTTC.

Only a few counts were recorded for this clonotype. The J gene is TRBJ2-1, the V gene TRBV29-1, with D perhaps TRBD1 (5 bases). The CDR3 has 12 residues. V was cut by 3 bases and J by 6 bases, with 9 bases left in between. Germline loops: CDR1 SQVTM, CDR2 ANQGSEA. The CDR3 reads CSVDSRANEQFF. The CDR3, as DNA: TGCAGCGTTGATTCCAGGGCCAATGAGCAGTTCTTC.

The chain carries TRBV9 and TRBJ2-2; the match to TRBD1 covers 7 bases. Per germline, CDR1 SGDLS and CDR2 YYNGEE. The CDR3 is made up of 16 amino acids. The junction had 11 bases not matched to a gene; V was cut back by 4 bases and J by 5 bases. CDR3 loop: CASSTSTGVGTGELFF. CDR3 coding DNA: TGTGCCAGCAGCACCAGTACAGGGGTAGGAACCGGGGAGCTGTTTTTT.

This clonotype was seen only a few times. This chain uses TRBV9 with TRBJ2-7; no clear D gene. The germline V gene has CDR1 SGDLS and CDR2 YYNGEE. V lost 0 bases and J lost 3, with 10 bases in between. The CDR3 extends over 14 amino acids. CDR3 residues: CASSVEGDGYEQYF. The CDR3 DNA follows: TGTGCCAGCAGCGTAGAAGGTGATGGCTACGAGCAGTACTTC.

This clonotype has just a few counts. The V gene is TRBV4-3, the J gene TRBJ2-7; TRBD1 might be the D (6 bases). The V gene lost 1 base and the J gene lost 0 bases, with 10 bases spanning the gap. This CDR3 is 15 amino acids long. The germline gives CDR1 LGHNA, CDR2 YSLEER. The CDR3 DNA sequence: TGCGCCAGCAGCCAAGGGACAGCCAGCTCCTACGAGCAGTACTTC. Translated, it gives CASSQGTASSYEQYF.

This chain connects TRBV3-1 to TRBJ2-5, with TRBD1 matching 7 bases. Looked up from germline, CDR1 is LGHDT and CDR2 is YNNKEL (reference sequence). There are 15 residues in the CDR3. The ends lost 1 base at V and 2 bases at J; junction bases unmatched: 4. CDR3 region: CASSQGLQGQETQYF. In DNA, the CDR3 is TGTGCCAGCAGCCAAGGCCTACAGGGGCAAGAGACCCAGTACTTC.

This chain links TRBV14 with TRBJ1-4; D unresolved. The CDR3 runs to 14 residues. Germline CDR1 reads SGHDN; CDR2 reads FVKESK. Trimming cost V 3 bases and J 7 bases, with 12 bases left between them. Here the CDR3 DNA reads TGTGCCAGCAGCCAGAGCATCACAGCTGAAAAACTGTTTTTT. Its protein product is CASSQSITAEKLFF.

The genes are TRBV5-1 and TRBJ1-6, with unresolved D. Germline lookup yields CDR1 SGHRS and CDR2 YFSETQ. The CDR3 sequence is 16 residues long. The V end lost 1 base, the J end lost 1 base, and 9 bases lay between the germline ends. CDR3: CASSLTVESYNSPLHF. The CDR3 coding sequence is TGCGCCAGCAGCTTGACAGTTGAGTCCTATAATTCACCCCTCCACTTT.

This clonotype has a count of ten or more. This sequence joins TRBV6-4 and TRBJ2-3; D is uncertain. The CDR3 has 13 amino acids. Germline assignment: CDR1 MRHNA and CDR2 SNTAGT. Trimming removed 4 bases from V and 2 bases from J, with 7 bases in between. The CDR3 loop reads CASSANPTDTQYF. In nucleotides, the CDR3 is TGTGCCAGCAGTGCGAATCCCACAGATACGCAGTATTTT.

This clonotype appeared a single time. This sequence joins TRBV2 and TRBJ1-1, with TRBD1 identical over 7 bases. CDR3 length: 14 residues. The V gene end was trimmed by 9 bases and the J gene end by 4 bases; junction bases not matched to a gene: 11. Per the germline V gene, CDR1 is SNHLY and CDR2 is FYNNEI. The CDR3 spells CASNLRGGSTEAFF. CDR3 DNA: TGTGCCAGTAATCTCAGGGGGGGGTCCACTGAAGCTTTCTTT.

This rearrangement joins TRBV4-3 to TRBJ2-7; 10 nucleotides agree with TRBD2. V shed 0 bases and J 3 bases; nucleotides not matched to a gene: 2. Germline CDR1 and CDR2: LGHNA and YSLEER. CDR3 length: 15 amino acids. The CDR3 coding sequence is TGCGCCAGCAGCCAAGACAGGACTAGCGGCTACGAGCAGTACTTC. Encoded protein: CASSQDRTSGYEQYF.

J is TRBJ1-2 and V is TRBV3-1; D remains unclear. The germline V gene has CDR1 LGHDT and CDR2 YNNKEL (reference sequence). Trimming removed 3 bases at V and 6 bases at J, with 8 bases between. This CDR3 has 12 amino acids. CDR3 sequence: CASSHSGNGYTF. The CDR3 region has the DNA TGTGCCAGCAGCCATTCCGGGAATGGCTACACCTTC.